These T cell receptor beta chains were read from a single sample in a study of T cell repertoires in cytomegalovirus infection. TCRdb processed the reads anew with MiXCR; each CDR3 protein has one entry. Of nearly 550,000 distinct CDR3 sequences in the sample, more than 15% were seen once. The sequencing input was CD8+ T cells from PBMCs. These receptors all come from a human donor in good health (CMV status not recorded). Some clones in this sample may be carry-over from other donors' samples. Both conserved end residues are part of each CDR3. The D gene is left open where the match is weak. Expanded clones get a size class; other rows say once, few or many, or leave the size out.

>TRBV19|.|few|TRBJ1-4
CASSIPGTLVEKLFF
TGTGCCAGTAGTATCCCCGGGACGTTGGTTGAAAAACTGTTTTTT
>TRBV20-1|TRBD1|many|TRBJ2-5
CSARDDREFGRWQETQYF
TGCAGTGCTAGGGATGACAGGGAGTTTGGCAGGTGGCAAGAGACCCAGTACTTC
>TRBV4-1|.|few|TRBJ2-7
CASSQVSTGSYEQYF
TGCGCCAGCAGCCAAGTTTCAACGGGTTCCTACGAGCAGTACTTC
>TRBV12-3/TRBV12-4|TRBD1|.|TRBJ1-2
CASSLALRQGDGYTF
TGTGCCAGCAGTTTAGCCCTCCGACAGGGGGACGGCTACACCTTC
>TRBV3-1|TRBD2|few|TRBJ2-7
CASSQGTSGFSYEQYF
TGTGCCAGCAGCCAAGGGACTAGCGGATTTTCCTACGAGCAGTACTTC
>TRBV23-1|TRBD1|many|TRBJ1-2
CASNQGDYGYTF
TGCGCCAGCAATCAGGGGGACTATGGCTACACCTTC
>TRBV7-9|TRBD1|few|TRBJ1-6
CASSFVQGATSPLHF
TGTGCCAGCAGCTTCGTCCAGGGGGCGACTTCACCCCTCCACTTT
>TRBV6-5|.|many|TRBJ2-3
CASSYSGDTQYF
TGTGCCAGCAGTTACTCAGGAGATACGCAGTATTTT
>TRBV18|TRBD1|.|TRBJ2-1
CASTLRDRAYNEQFF
TGTGCCAGCACCTTGCGGGACAGGGCCTACAATGAGCAGTTCTTC
>TRBV9|TRBD1|few|TRBJ1-4
CASSPFLGQGREKLFF
TGTGCCAGCAGCCCGTTCTTGGGACAGGGTAGAGAAAAACTGTTTTTT
>TRBV6-8|TRBD1|.|TRBJ2-1
CASSYSQGVYDEQFF
TGTGCCAGCAGTTACTCACAGGGGGTATACGATGAGCAGTTCTTC
>TRBV10-3|.|.|TRBJ2-7
CAISESKGKEGYEQYF
TGTGCCATCAGTGAGTCAAAGGGGAAAGAGGGCTACGAGCAGTACTTC
>TRBV19|.|.|TRBJ1-5
CASSIGGRGWEPQHF
TGTGCCAGTAGTATAGGGGGACGGGGGTGGGAGCCCCAGCATTTT
>TRBV27|.|.|TRBJ1-2
CASSPTGSGSDYYGYTF
TGTGCCAGCAGTCCCACAGGGTCGGGGTCGGACTACTATGGCTACACCTTC
>TRBV11-2|.|many|TRBJ1-5
CASSLAGRINQPQHF
TGTGCCAGCAGCTTAGCGGGAAGAATTAATCAGCCCCAGCATTTT
>TRBV28|TRBD1|many|TRBJ2-3
CASSSPTGSTTVLADTQYF
TGTGCCAGCAGTAGCCCGACAGGGTCAACTACAGTTTTGGCAGATACGCAGTATTTT
>TRBV12-3/TRBV12-4|.|many|TRBJ1-4
CASSSARESTNEKLFF
TGTGCCAGCAGTTCAGCGAGGGAATCAACTAATGAAAAACTGTTTTTT
>TRBV7-8|TRBD1|many|TRBJ1-5
CASSSGTVDNQPQHF
TGTGCCAGCAGCTCCGGGACAGTAGACAATCAGCCCCAGCATTTT